This TCR beta chain was sequenced for a study of T cell repertoires in cytomegalovirus infection. Whole-study context: The public TCR beta signatures pointed to both CMV infection and matching HLA type.

This CDR3 region has 17 residues. Germline V gives CDR1 LGHNA, CDR2 YNFKEQ. In its sample, this clonotype was seen once. Its cognate antigen is unknown. Its ends do not fully match the called genes, so a read error is possible. Study observations and caveats: CMV-specific TCR beta clonotypes restricted by HLA-C were the ones dominating the ex vivo response.

TCRdb independently ran MiXCR on the reads; one entry per CDR3 protein. The sample lists 450,000 to 550,000 distinct CDR3 sequences, approximately 15% occurring once. V is TRBV4-2 and J is TRBJ2-1; 10 bases are shared with TRBD2. This TCR derives from a human donor in good health (CMV status not recorded). Some clones in this sample may be carry-over from other donors' samples. Sample: CD8+ T cells from PBMCs. CDR3 DNA sequence: TGTGCCAGCAGCCACGCTGAGCGGGAGGGTGCCTACAATGTGCAGTTCTTC. Amino acid sequence: CASSHAEREGAYNVQFF.